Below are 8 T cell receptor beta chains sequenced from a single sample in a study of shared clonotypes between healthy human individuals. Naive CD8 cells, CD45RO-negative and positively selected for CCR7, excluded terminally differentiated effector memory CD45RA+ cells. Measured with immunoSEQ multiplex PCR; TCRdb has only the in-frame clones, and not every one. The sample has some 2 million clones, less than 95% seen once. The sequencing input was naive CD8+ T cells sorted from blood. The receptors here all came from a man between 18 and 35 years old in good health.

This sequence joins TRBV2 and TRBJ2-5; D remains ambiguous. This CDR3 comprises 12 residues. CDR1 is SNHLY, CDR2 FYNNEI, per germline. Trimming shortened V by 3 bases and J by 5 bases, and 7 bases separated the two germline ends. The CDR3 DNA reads TGTGCCAGCAGTGATGCTCGGGAGACCCAGTACTTC. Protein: CASSDARETQYF.

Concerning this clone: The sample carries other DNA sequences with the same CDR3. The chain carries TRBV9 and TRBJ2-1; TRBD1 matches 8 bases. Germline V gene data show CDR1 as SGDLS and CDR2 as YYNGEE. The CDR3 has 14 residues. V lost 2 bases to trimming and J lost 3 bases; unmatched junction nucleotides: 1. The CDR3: CASSVTGDYNEQFF. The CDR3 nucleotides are TGTGCCAGCAGCGTGACAGGGGACTACAATGAGCAGTTCTTC.

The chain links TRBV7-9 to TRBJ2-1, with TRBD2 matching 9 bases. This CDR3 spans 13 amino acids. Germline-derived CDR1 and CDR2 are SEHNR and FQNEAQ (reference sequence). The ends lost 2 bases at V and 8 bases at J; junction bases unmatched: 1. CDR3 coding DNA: TGTGCCAGCAGCTTACCTAGCGGGGATGAGCAGTTCTTC. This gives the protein CASSLPSGDEQFF.

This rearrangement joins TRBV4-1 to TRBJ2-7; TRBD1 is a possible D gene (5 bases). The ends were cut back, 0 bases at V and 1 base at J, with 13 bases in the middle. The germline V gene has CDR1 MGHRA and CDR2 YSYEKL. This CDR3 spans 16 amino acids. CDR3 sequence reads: CASSQELYGASYEQYF. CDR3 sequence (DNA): TGCGCCAGCAGCCAAGAGCTCTATGGGGCATCCTACGAGCAGTACTTC.

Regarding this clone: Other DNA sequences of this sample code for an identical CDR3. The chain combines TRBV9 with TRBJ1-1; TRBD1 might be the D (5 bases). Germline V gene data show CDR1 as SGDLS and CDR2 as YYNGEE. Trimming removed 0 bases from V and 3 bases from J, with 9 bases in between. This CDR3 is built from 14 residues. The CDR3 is CASSVGGADTEAFF. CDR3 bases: TGTGCCAGCAGCGTAGGGGGCGCAGACACTGAAGCTTTCTTT.

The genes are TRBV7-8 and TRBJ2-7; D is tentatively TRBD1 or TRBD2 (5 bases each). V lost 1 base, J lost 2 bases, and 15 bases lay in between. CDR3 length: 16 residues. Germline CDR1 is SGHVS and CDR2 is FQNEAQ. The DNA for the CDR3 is TGTGCCAGCAGCTTAGGTATTGGGACGGTAACCTACGAGCAGTACTTC. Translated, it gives CASSLGIGTVTYEQYF.

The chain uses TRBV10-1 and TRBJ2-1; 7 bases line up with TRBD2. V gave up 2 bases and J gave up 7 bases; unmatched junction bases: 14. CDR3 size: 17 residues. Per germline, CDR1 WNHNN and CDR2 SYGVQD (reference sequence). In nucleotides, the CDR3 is TGCGCCAGCAGTGAGAGTCGGGGAGGGCTACCGAGGAATGAGCAGTTCTTC. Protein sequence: CASSESRGGLPRNEQFF.

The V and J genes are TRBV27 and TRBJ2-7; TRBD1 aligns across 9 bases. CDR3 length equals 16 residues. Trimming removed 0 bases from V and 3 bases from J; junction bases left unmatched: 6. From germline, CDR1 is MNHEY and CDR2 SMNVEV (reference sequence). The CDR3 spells CASSLSNGDRVYEQYF. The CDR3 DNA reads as TGTGCCAGCAGTTTATCGAACGGGGACAGGGTCTACGAGCAGTACTTC.